The next 2 T cell receptor beta chains were all read from a single sample in a study of blood T cell repertoires in COVID-19. The method was immunoSEQ multiplex PCR; TCRdb's version includes in-frame clones alone and lacks a portion of them. The sample lists over 200,000 clones, around nine tenths seen once, with less than 4.5% in the top ten. Input material: PBMCs or T cells enriched from blood (not recorded which). Every receptor here comes from a woman in her 30s with acute COVID-19.

The CDR3 sequence: CASSLASSGGQLNTGELFF. The CDR3 nucleotides are TGTGCCAGCAGCTTGGCGTCTAGCGGGGGGCAATTGAACACCGGGGAGCTGTTTTTT. The chain uses TRBV5-4 and TRBJ2-2, with 11 bases lining up with TRBD2. Trimming cost V 0 bases and J 1 base; bases outside gene matches: 8. The CDR3 is 19 residues long. CDR1 and CDR2 (germline): SGHNT, YYREEE (reference sequence).

V gene TRBV10-3 combines with J gene TRBJ2-7; D might be TRBD2 (6 bases). Per germline, CDR1 ENHRY and CDR2 SYGVKD. Trimming took off 6 bases at V and 1 base at J, with 10 bases between the two ends. This CDR3 is 13 amino acids long. This CDR3 is CAISRDSSYEQYF. CDR3 nucleotide sequence: TGTGCCATCAGCCGGGACTCTTCCTACGAGCAGTACTTC.